The rows below give T cell receptor beta chains drawn from one sample of a study of blood T cell repertoires in COVID-19. Libraries were prepared by immunoSEQ multiplex PCR; TCRdb keeps only in-frame clonotypes and omits some of them. In the table there are 85,000 to 130,000 clones, about 80% of which are singletons. The sequencing sample was made of peripheral blood. Every receptor here comes from a man aged 60-69 years with acute or convalescent COVID-19. The CDR3 runs from the conserved cysteine through the conserved F or W. A D gene is named only where the DNA matches it firmly. The size entry is marked missing in some rows and otherwise reads once, few, many or a size class.

J,size,V,length,D,DNA,CDR3
TRBJ1-2,.,TRBV6-2/TRBV6-3,12,.,TGTGCCAGCAGTTATTCAGGAGGAGGCTACACCTTC,CASSYSGGGYTF
TRBJ2-2,.,TRBV3-1/TRBV3-2,16,TRBD1,TGTGCCAGCAGCGACCTAACAGGGGTCAACACCGGGGAGCTGTTTTTT,CASSDLTGVNTGELFF
TRBJ2-3,.,TRBV7-6,13,.,TGTGCCAGCAGCACCATGAGCGGAGATACGCAGTATTTT,CASSTMSGDTQYF
TRBJ2-2,once,TRBV7-2,15,TRBD1,TGTGCCAGCAGCTCGGACAGGGCTTCCGGCGGGGAGCTGTTTTTT,CASSSDRASGGELFF
TRBJ2-3,.,TRBV5-1,18,TRBD2,TGCGCCAGCAGCTTGTCACTAGCGGGAGCCCGAGGCACAGATACGCAGTATTTT,CASSLSLAGARGTDTQYF
TRBJ2-2,.,TRBV19,15,TRBD2,TGTGCCAGAAAAAGCGGGAGGAAGATAAGCGGGGAGCTGTTTTTT,CARKSGRKISGELFF
TRBJ2-1,.,TRBV28,16,TRBD1,TGTGCCAGCAGTCGGGACAGTCGCCGGTTACTCAATGAGCAGTTCTTC,CASSRDSRRLLNEQFF
TRBJ2-5,once,TRBV7-9,15,TRBD2,TGTGCCAGCAGCTTATCCGGGACTAGCGAAGAGACCCAGTACTTC,CASSLSGTSEETQYF
TRBJ1-1,.,TRBV6-2/TRBV6-3,16,.,TGTGCCAGCAGTTACCCGCGGGCGGGGTTGAACACTGAAGCTTTCTTT,CASSYPRAGLNTEAFF
TRBJ1-1,once,TRBV7-9,14,TRBD1,TGTGCCAGCAGCCTAACCAGTGGACAGGCCGAAGCTTTCTTT,CASSLTSGQAEAFF
TRBJ2-1,.,TRBV14,15,.,TGTGCCAGCAGCCGACACCCCCGTAGTATCAATGAGCAGTTCTTC,CASSRHPRSINEQFF
TRBJ2-1,.,TRBV19,13,TRBD2,TGTGCCAGTAGTGTAGCGGGACTGAATGAGCAGTTCTTC,CASSVAGLNEQFF
TRBJ1-5,.,TRBV4-1,15,TRBD1,TGCGCCAGCAGCCCGACAGGGACTAGCAATCAGCCCCAGCATTTT,CASSPTGTSNQPQHF
TRBJ2-3,once,TRBV20-1,11,.,TGCAGTGCTAGTCTAGTGGATACGCAGTATTTT,CSASLVDTQYF
TRBJ1-1,.,TRBV10-3,18,.,TGTGCCATCAGTGAGTCTAACCGACGAATAGGGGTGAACACTGAAGCTTTCTTT,CAISESNRRIGVNTEAFF
TRBJ2-1,.,TRBV2,13,.,TGTGCTTCTAGAGGAGATGAGGATTCTGAGCAGTTCTTC,CASRGDEDSEQFF
TRBJ1-2,.,TRBV18,14,.,TGTGCCAGCTCACCCACGGGTCAGAGCTATGGCTACACCTTC,CASSPTGQSYGYTF
TRBJ1-2,.,TRBV6-5,14,.,TGTGCCAGCTTAGGACAGCCAAACATCTATGGCTACACCTTC,CASLGQPNIYGYTF
TRBJ1-6,few,TRBV12-3/TRBV12-4,13,.,TGTGCCAGCAGTTTGGCGGGGGAATCACCCCTCCACTTT,CASSLAGESPLHF
TRBJ1-5,few,TRBV18,16,TRBD1,TGTGCCAGCTCACCTACGGGACAGGGGCCGGGGCAGCCCCAGCATTTT,CASSPTGQGPGQPQHF
TRBJ2-1,once,TRBV27,19,TRBD2,TGTGCCAGCAGTACCCCGGGACTAGCGGGAGTGATATCCTACAATGAGCAGTTCTTC,CASSTPGLAGVISYNEQFF
TRBJ2-1,.,TRBV6-4,15,TRBD2,TGTGCCAGCAGTCGGGGACTAGCGGGAGGGGGTGAGCAGTTCTTC,CASSRGLAGGGEQFF
TRBJ2-5,.,TRBV3-1/TRBV3-2,14,TRBD2,TGTGCCAGCAGGTGGACTAGCGCCGCGGAGACCCAGTACTTC,CASRWTSAAETQYF
TRBJ2-2,.,TRBV18,19,TRBD1,TGTGCCAGCTCACTAAATTCCCCCGGGACAGTCACGAACACCGGGGAGCTGTTTTTT,CASSLNSPGTVTNTGELFF
TRBJ1-1,few,TRBV20-1,12,.,TGCAGTGCTAGTCTCTCGAACACTGAAGCTTTCTTT,CSASLSNTEAFF
TRBJ2-1,.,TRBV29-1,16,.,TGCAGCGTTGACGCGGGGAGCGTTGTCTCCTACAATGAGCAGTTCTTC,CSVDAGSVVSYNEQFF
TRBJ1-2,.,TRBV9,14,.,TGTGCCAGCAGCTCCGCCCGGGAACTCTATGGCTACACCTTC,CASSSARELYGYTF
TRBJ2-7,.,TRBV18,14,.,TGTGCCAGCTCACCACCGGTCAGGGCCTACGAGCAGTACTTC,CASSPPVRAYEQYF
TRBJ1-2,.,TRBV11-2,16,TRBD1,TGTGCCAGCAGCAAAGACAGGGACTCTGCTATCTATGGCTACACCTTC,CASSKDRDSAIYGYTF
TRBJ1-3,.,TRBV5-1,15,.,TGCGCCAGCAGCTTGGGGTCAGGCTCTGGAAACACCATATATTTT,CASSLGSGSGNTIYF
TRBJ2-1,.,TRBV3-1/TRBV3-2,15,.,TGTGCCAGCAGCCTCCGGACTACCTCCTACAATGAGCAGTTCTTC,CASSLRTTSYNEQFF
TRBJ2-1,.,TRBV27,16,TRBD2,TGTGCCAGCAGCCGCGACCTGGGACTAGGTGACAATGAGCAGTTCTTC,CASSRDLGLGDNEQFF
TRBJ1-4,.,TRBV9,15,.,TGTGCCAGCAGCGTAGATAGGGGAGGGGATGAAAAACTGTTTTTT,CASSVDRGGDEKLFF
TRBJ2-1,.,TRBV10-3,22,TRBD2,TGTGCCATCAGTGAATACCTCCCAAGCCGGGCTAGCGGGGGATTCTCCTACAATGAGCAGTTCTTC,CAISEYLPSRASGGFSYNEQFF
TRBJ2-7,.,TRBV28,13,TRBD2,TGTGCCAGCAGAGCCGGGACTACCTACGAGCAGTACTTC,CASRAGTTYEQYF
TRBJ2-1,few,TRBV9,13,.,TGTGCCAGCAGCGTAGTCCTCGGTAATGAGCAGTTCTTC,CASSVVLGNEQFF
TRBJ1-4,once,TRBV9,15,TRBD1,TGTGCCAGCAGCGTAGGTGGACAGGGTGGTGAAAAACTGTTTTTT,CASSVGGQGGEKLFF
TRBJ1-2,.,TRBV19,16,TRBD1,TGTGCCAGTAGTCGGACAGGGGGCGTCACAGGTCTTGGCTACACCTTC,CASSRTGGVTGLGYTF
TRBJ1-6,few,TRBV27,13,.,TGTGCCAGCAGTTATTTTAGTAATTCACCCCTCCACTTT,CASSYFSNSPLHF
TRBJ1-5,.,TRBV18,15,.,TGTGCCAGCTCACCACGTGGGACACCTGATCAGCCCCAGCATTTT,CASSPRGTPDQPQHF
TRBJ1-1,once,TRBV6-5,16,TRBD1,TGTGCCAGCAGTTCTTCCGACAGGGGGCTGGCCACTGAAGCTTTCTTT,CASSSSDRGLATEAFF